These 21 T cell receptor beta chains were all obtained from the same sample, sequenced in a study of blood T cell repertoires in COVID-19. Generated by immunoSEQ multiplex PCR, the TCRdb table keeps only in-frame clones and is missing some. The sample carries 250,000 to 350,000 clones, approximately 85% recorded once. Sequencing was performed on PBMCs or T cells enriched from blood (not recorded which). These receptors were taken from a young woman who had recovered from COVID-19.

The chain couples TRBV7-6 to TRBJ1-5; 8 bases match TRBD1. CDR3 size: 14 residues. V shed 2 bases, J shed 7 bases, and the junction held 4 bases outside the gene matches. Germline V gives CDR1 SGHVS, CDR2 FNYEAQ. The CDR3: CASSLQGANQPQHF. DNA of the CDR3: TGTGCCAGCAGCTTACAGGGGGCAAACCAGCCCCAGCATTTT. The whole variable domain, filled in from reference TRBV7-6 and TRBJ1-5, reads GAGVSQSPRYKVTKRGQDVALRCDPISGHVSLYWYRQALGQGPEFLTYFNYEAQQDKSGLPNDRFSAERPEGSISTLTIQRTEQRDSAMYRCASSLQGANQPQHFGDGTRLSIL.

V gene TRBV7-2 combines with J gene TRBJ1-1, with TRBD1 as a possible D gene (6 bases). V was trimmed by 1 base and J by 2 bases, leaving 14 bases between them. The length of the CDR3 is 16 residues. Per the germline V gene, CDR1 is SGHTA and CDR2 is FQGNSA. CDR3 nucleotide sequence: TGTGCCAGCAGCTTAGGAGTGGACAGAGTTAACACTGAAGCTTTCTTT. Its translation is CASSLGVDRVNTEAFF.

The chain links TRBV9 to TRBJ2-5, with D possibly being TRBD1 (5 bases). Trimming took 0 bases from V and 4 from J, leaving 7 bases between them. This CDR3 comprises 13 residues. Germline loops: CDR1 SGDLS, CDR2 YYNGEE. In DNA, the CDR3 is TGTGCCAGCAGCGTAGGGCAGGGAGAGACCCAGTACTTC. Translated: CASSVGQGETQYF.

The CDR3 DNA follows: TGCGCCAGCAGCTTGGACAGGGAAAATGAAAAACTGTTTTTT. Its protein is CASSLDRENEKLFF. J is TRBJ1-4 and V is TRBV5-1; TRBD1 might be the D (6 bases). Trimming took 0 bases from V and 5 from J, leaving 8 bases between them. The germline gives CDR1 SGHRS, CDR2 YFSETQ. This CDR3 comprises 14 residues.

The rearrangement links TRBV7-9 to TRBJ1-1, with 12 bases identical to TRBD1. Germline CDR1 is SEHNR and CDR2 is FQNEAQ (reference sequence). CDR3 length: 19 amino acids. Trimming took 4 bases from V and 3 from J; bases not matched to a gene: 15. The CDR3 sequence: CASSSGQGAKMGYDTEAFF. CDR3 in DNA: TGTGCCAGCAGCTCGGGACAGGGGGCAAAAATGGGGTATGACACTGAAGCTTTCTTT.

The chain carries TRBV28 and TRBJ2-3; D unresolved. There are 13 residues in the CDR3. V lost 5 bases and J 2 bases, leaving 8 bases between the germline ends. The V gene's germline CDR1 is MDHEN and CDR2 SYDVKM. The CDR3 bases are TGTGCCAGCAGTCTTATACTCACAGATACGCAGTATTTT. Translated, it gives CASSLILTDTQYF.

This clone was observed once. The CDR3 spells CASSYQGGGTYEQYF. The CDR3 region has the DNA TGTGCCAGCAGTTACCAGGGCGGAGGGACGTACGAGCAGTACTTC. The gene calls are TRBV6-2 or TRBV6-3 and TRBJ2-7; a possible D gene is TRBD2 (6 bases). V lost 2 bases, J lost 4 bases, and 15 bases lay in between. CDR1 and CDR2 (germline): MNHEY, SVGEGT. The CDR3 loop spans 15 amino acids.

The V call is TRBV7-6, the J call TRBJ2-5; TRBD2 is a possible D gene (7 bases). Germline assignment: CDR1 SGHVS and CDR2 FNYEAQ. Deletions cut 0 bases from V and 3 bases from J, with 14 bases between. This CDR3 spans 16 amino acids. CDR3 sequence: CASSLAWRGPKETQYF. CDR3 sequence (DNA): TGTGCCAGCAGCTTAGCTTGGCGGGGGCCTAAAGAGACCCAGTACTTC.

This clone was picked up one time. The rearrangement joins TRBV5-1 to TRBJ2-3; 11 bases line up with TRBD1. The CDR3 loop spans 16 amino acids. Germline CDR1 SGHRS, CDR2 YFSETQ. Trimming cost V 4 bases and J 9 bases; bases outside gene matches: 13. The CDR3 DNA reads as TGCGCCAGCAGCCCCGGGACAGGGGGACCAGGCGGGACGCAGTATTTT. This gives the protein CASSPGTGGPGGTQYF. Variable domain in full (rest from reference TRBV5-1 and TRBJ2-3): KAGVTQTPRYLIKTRGQQVTLSCSPISGHRSVSWYQQTPGQGLQFLFEYFSETQRNKGNFPGRFSGRQFSNSRSEMNVSTLELGDSALYLCASSPGTGGPGGTQYFGPGTRLTVL.

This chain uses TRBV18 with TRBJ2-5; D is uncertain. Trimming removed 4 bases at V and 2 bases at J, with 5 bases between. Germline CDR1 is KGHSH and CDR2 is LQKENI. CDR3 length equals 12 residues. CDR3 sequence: CASSLNQETQYF. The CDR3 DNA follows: TGTGCCAGCTCACTCAATCAAGAGACCCAGTACTTC. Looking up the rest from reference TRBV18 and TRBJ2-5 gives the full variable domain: NAGVMQNPRHLVRRRGQEARLRCSPMKGHSHVYWYRQLPEEGLKFMVYLQKENIIDESGMPKERFSAEFPKEGPSILRIQQVVRGDSAAYFCASSLNQETQYFGPGTRLLVL.

The CDR3: CASVGHRDRASETYEQYF. The CDR3 DNA reads TGTGCCAGCGTAGGTCACCGGGACAGGGCTAGTGAGACCTACGAGCAGTACTTC. The chain uses TRBV6-4 and TRBJ2-7; TRBD1 matches 9 bases. The trim removed 8 bases at V and 2 bases at J, leaving 19 bases unmatched. This CDR3 is built from 18 residues. The germline V gene has CDR1 MRHNA and CDR2 SNTAGT.

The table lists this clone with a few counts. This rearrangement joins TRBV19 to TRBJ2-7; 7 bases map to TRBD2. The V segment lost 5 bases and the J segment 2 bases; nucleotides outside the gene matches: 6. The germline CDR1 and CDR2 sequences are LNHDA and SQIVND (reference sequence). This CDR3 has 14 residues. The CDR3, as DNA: TGTGCCAGTAGTGTGGGAGGGACCCCCTACGAGCAGTACTTC. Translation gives CASSVGGTPYEQYF.

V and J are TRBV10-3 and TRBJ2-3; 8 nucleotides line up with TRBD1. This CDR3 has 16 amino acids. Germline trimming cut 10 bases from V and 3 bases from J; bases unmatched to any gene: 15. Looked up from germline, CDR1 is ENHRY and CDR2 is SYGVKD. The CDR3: CATQTPQGARTDTQYF. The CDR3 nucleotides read TGTGCCACCCAGACTCCCCAGGGGGCGAGAACAGATACGCAGTATTTT.

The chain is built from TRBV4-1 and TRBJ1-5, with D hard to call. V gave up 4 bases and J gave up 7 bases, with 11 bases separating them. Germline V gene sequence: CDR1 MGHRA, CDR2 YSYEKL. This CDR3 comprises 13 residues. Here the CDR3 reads CASSPTPGQPQHF. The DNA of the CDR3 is TGCGCCAGCAGCCCCACCCCAGGCCAGCCCCAGCATTTT.

The CDR3 DNA reads TGTGCCAGCAGCCAAGTAAGCACTCTTAGCACAGATACGCAGTATTTT. Translated: CASSQVSTLSTDTQYF. The chain uses TRBV3-1 (or the pseudogene TRBV3-2) and TRBJ2-3, with D unclear. The CDR3 runs to 16 residues. Germline assignment: CDR1 LGHDT and CDR2 YNNKEL (reference sequence). Between the trimmed V and J ends, which lost 1 base and 0 bases, there was a span of 11 bases.

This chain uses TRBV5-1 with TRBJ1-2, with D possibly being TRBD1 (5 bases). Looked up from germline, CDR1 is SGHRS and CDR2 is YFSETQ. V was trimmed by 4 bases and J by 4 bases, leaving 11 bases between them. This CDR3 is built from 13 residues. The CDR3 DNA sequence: TGCGCCAGCAGCCCGACAGATGGCTATGGCTACACCTTC. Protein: CASSPTDGYGYTF.

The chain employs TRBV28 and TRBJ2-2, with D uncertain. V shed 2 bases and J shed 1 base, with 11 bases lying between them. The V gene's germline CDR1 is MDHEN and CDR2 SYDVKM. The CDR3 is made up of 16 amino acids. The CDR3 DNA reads TGTGCCAGCAGTTTAGCGGCGAGGTTGAACACCGGGGAGCTGTTTTTT. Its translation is CASSLAARLNTGELFF.

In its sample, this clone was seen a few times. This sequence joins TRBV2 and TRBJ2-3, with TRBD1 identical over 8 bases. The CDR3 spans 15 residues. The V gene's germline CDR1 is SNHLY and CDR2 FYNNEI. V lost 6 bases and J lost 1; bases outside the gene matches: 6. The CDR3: CASRGTGLGTDTQYF. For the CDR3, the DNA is TGTGCCAGCAGAGGGACAGGCCTTGGCACAGATACGCAGTATTTT.

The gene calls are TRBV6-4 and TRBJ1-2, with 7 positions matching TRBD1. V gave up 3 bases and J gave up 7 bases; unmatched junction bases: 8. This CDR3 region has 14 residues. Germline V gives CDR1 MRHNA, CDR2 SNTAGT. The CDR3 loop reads CASSEQGGVGGYTF. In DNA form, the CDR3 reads TGTGCCAGCAGTGAGCAGGGGGGTGTAGGTGGCTACACCTTC.

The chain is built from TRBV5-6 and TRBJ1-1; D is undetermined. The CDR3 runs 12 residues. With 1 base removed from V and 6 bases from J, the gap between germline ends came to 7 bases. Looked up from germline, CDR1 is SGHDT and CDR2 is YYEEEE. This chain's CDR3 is CASSLLQAEAFF. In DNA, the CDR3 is TGTGCCAGCAGCTTGCTCCAGGCTGAAGCTTTCTTT. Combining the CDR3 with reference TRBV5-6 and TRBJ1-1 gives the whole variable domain DAGVTQSPTHLIKTRGQQVTLRCSPKSGHDTVSWYQQALGQGPQFIFQYYEEEERQRGNFPDRFSGHQFPNYSSELNVNALLLGDSALYLCASSLLQAEAFFGQGTRLTVV.

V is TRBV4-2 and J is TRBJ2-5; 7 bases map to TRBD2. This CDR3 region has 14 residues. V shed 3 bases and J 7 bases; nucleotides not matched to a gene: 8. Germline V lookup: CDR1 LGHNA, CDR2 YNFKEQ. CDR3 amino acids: CASSHGAGEGTQYF. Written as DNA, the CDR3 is TGTGCCAGCAGCCATGGGGCGGGGGAAGGGACCCAGTACTTC.